This T cell receptor (beta chain) was identified during a study of blood T cells in healthy people across ages (dated by TCRdb to between 2014 and 2017). Notes on the research overall: In model experiments, template switching captured about one uniquely barcoded TCR beta cDNA molecule for every two T cells. Using deep sequencing normalized with unique cDNA molecular identifiers, the study measured how TCR beta repertoire diversity changes with age. The donors were split into four age groups: young (average around 15 years), middle-aged (over 35), aged (more than 55) and long-lived (approximately 89). Using the same blood draw, the study looked at two additional independent replicas of 1 million unique cDNA reads for two donors, one aged 18 to 30 and the other aged 80 or older. Study-wide conclusions, independent of this receptor: Compared with the aged group, more naive CD4+ T cells, fewer expanded clones and increased TCR diversity were shown by the long-lived group, suggesting age selection. As age increased, observed TCR beta diversity per million T cells dropped in a roughly linear way, and a significant reduction was already evident by age approximately 40. Conclusive comparison of naive and antigen-experienced compartments was prevented by the profiling of bulk unsorted PBMCs. Donor CMV infection status was unknown, potentially confounding age-related changes in expanded clonotypes. Estimates of total diversity from one million sequenced T cells were regarded as lower bounds and underestimates. Observed TCR beta diversity correlated strongly with the percentage of naive T cells measured by flow cytometry.

For CDR1 and CDR2, the germline V gene lists SGHAT and FQNNGV. V lost 6 bases and J lost 11 bases; the stretch between them is 16 bases long. The CDR3 contains 12 residues, cysteine and phenylalanine counted. This entry keeps only the CDR3 DNA: 36 bases, framed from base 1. Donors were 35 to 40 systemically healthy Caucasian individuals from Russia aged roughly 6 to 90 years. Each donor gave ten milliliters of peripheral blood, drawn into EDTA-treated Vacutainer tubes. Ficoll-Paque density-gradient centrifugation was used to isolate PBMCs, with at least 7 million obtained per sample. Total RNA was extracted from PBMCs with Trizol reagent, with at least 5.5 micrograms obtained per sample. For every donor, flow cytometry on a PBMC aliquot measured the percentage of naive CD45RAhigh/CD27high T cells. This clonotype turned up a few times. Its recognized antigen is unknown. Base qualities are not at hand, and no much larger clone is one base apart.

Receptor libraries were prepared by 5' RACE. Sequencing took place on an Illumina HiSeq 2500. A second PCR of about 6 to 11 cycles was run with a J-beta primer mix and a sample-barcoded 5' primer. Each TCR beta cDNA molecule received a unique molecular identifier from a template-switch 5' adaptor carrying 12 random nucleotides. At least 3 million CDR3-containing paired-end reads were obtained from each sample. All of the RNA was converted into first-strand cDNA using the Mint cDNA synthesis kit, with a TRBC-specific oligonucleotide serving as the primer. After uracil-DNA glycosylase treatment, a first 18-cycle PCR used universal primers M1SS and BC2_uni_R on all cDNA. Per the authors' processing: Normalization of each sample was performed by random selection of 1 million high-quality reads, each carrying a distinct molecular identifier. Reads sharing molecular identifiers were discarded rather than binned into consensus sequences. MiTCR, run with a Q25 quality threshold and the strictest error-elimination algorithm, handled CDR3 identification, clonotype clustering and error correction. Lower-bound total TCR beta diversity was estimated with a nonparametric unseen species model using Euler transformation. The public sequencing data were trimmed at Q25 with fastp and processed into clonotypes with MiXCR by TCRdb, which kept only in-frame beta chains. For every CDR3 protein sequence, its rows merge into one entry that carries the most common genes and DNA. The V and J calls here are based on TCRdb, not the publication. The sample data list around 1,000,000 distinct CDR3 sequences, and approximately 25% of these were observed just once. The ten largest make up 0.75% of the sample.

These records were also assigned to another study, of T cells of mothers and their children. The second publication reports: Nine systemically healthy Caucasian individuals served as donors, namely three mothers together with their six children. cDNA synthesis used all of the extracted RNA, with 1.5 ug of RNA in each 15 ul reaction. Sample barcodes and 2-4 random nucleotides were added via the M1S primer in the second PCR. Over 8.5 million TCR beta CDR3 reads came from each mother, compared with millions of reads from each child. In both related and unrelated pairs, thymic selection shapes the output of TCR recombination in a similar way, with inherited differences having only a minor effect. Normalized repertoire overlap was always slightly but never significantly higher in related than unrelated mother-child pairs. With a sensitivity of approximately 100 clones per million clonotypes, no persistent microchimeric T cell clones were detected. The study used deep NGS to compare TCR beta repertoires of mothers and children, seeking features distinguishing related mother-child pairs from unrelated individuals. The mean age was roughly 40 +/- 4 years for the mothers and 11 +/- 4 years for the children. After adapter ligation with NEBNext reagents, the libraries were sequenced on Illumina HiSeq 2000 with 100+100 nt paired-end reads. Mother and child libraries were prepared a month apart and sequenced in separate runs to prevent cross-contamination. Between about 500,000 and 2,100,000 distinct TCR beta clonotypes were identified per donor. Naive TCR beta clonotypes were estimated from low-frequency clonotypes matched to each donor's FACS-determined naive share, without sorting.

The clonotype was recovered from a girl aged 2 to 10 in good health. This sequence uses TRBV11-2 and TRBJ1-1; TRBD1 is possibly the D segment (6 matching bases). The sequencing sample was made of blood. The DNA sequence is as follows: TGTGCCAGCAGGTCGGGGGGCCCGGGGGCTTTCTTT. Its product reads: CASRSGGPGAFF.